This TCR beta chain came from a study of graft-versus-host responses after intestinal transplantation (dated by TCRdb to the early 2020s). Background on the whole study: Recipients received multivisceral, liver-intestinal, or isolated intestinal transplants. All recipients received anti-thymocyte globulin induction followed by maintenance tacrolimus and steroids for 3 to 4 years. After intestinal transplantation, graft-versus-host and host-versus-graft alloreactive T cell clones were followed in the graft, circulation and bone marrow using bulk TCR-beta CDR3 sequencing. To identify alloreactive clones, pre-transplant mixed lymphocyte reaction products were sequenced and then compared with unstimulated pre-transplant donor and recipient T cells. The cohort enrolled about two dozen intestinal transplant recipients including one retransplant, and 3 patients lacking pretransplant specimens were excluded. A peak of at least 4% donor T cells among recipient peripheral blood mononuclear cells was the definition used for donor T cell macrochimerism. Instead of going to the commercial service, samples from a few later patients were sequenced in-house on an Illumina MiSeq and processed with MiXCR.

Worth noting for this clone: Its antigen is unknown. One base away there is no much larger clone; base qualities are not given.

Blood samples were collected up to 4 times in the first month after transplant and then at least monthly when available. The library came from the immunoSEQ multiplex PCR assay. High-throughput TCR-beta CDR3 sequencing of genomic DNA from most patients was performed by Adaptive Biotechnologies. Concerning the study's data processing: Adaptive's ImmunoSEQ software supplied the TCR sequencing data for around 17 patients, while MiXCR and VDJtools were used to process a few other patients. CDR3 nucleotide sequences shared between donor and recipient were removed because their origin could not be assigned. At least 2-fold expansion over unstimulated cells and a minimum CFSE-low frequency of 0.002% (template counts) or 0.001% (read counts) were required for clones to be classified as alloreactive. A clone was considered mappable if detected in the sequenced pre-transplant spleen, lymph node, or MLR CFSE-low populations of the donor or recipient. Cumulative frequency of alloreactive clones was calculated as a percentage of all sequences weighted by copy number. The source is immuneACCESS, and TCRdb retained only in-frame sequences with V and J called. Part of the clones is not carried over; for the studies checked, unresolved V genes explain less than half of this, and the remainder is unexplained. D and trimming come from the DNA, and the V and J calls and clone size come from that table. A total of some 40,000 clones appear in this sample, approximately 93% of them only once. Approximately 4% of the sample is taken by the ten largest.

CDR1 and CDR2, looked up from the germline V gene (reference sequence), are LNHNV and YYDKDF. V lost 3 bases and J lost 8 bases, and the count of bases not matched to a germline gene is 15. Reading from cysteine to phenylalanine, the CDR3 counts 16 amino acids. Only the CDR3 DNA is retained, 48 bases long and in frame from the first base. Overall results and qualifications from the work: Peak levels of circulating GvH clones were associated with declines in HvG clones early after transplant. GvH clones were detected in recipient bone marrow, and some of these GvH clones were observed earlier in ileal mucosa or blood, consistent with an intestinal mucosal origin. Patients with donor T cell macrochimerism had high GvH to HvG T cell clonal ratios in their allografts. The conclusions were limited by the relatively low number and heterogeneity of the intestinal transplant patients.

This receptor was taken from a human patient who received an intestinal transplant, so some T cells may come from the graft donor. Material: PBMCs, obtained 734 days after intestinal transplantation. The rearrangement joined TRBV15 to TRBJ1-2, with 7 junctional bases fitting TRBD1. DNA sequence: TGTGCCACCAGCAGCGGACAGGTTTTGAGCTGGGAGGGCTACACCTTC. Translated, it gives CATSSGQVLSWEGYTF.